This T cell receptor (beta chain) was recorded in a study of cytomegalovirus exposure and HLA in healthy donors. Study information: Earlier, about 180 million T cells were analyzed, and 90 million to 120 million unique TCR beta sequences were found among them. The Caucasian-associated ancestry cluster contained about 80% of the approximately 390 genotyped donors.

Whole-study findings and limits: Previously analyzed data showed that most TCR beta V segments were productive at a frequency of about 87% or about 30%. The authors listed 150 to 200 TCR beta chains as cytomegalovirus-associated.

Germline V lookup: CDR1 SGHDT, CDR2 YYEEEE. V lost 1 base, J lost 3 bases, and 16 bases lay in between. This CDR3 spans 16 amino acids. Both 60 Vbeta primers and 13 Jbeta primers went into the PCR. Sequencing used immunoSEQ multiplex PCR; TCRdb keeps in-frame clones, though not all of them. The sample consists of about 120,000 clones, about 74% of them appearing once. A word on this clone: Its antigen remains unknown.

The chain is built from TRBV5-6 and TRBJ2-5; possibly TRBD1 for D (5 bases). Sequencing input: PBMCs. This clonotype was obtained from a woman in her forties in good health and CMV-seropositive. CDR3 protein: CASSLPIRDRKETQYF. CDR3 in DNA: TGTGCCAGCAGCTTGCCCATTCGCGACAGAAAAGAGACCCAGTACTTC.